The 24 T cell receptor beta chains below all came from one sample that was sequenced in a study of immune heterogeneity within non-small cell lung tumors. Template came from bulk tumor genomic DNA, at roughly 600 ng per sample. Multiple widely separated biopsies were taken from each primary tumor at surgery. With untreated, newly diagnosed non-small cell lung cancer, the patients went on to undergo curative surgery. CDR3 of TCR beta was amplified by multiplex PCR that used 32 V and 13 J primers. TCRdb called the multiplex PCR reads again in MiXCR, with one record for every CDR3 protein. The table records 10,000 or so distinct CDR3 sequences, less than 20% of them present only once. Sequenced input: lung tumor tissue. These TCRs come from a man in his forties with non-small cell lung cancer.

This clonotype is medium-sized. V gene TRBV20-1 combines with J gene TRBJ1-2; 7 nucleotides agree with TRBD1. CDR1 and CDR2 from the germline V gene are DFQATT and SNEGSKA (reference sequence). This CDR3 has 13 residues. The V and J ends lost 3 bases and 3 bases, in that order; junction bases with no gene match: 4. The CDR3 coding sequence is TGCAGTGCTAGTCCAGGGGGTGACTATGGCTACACCTTC. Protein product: CSASPGGDYGYTF.

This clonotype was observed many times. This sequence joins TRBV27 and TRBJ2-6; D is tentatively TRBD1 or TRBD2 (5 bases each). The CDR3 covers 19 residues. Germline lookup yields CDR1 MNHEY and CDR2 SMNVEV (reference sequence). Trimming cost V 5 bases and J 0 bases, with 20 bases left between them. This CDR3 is CASSPYEGTRSSGANVLTF. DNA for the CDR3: TGTGCCAGCAGTCCCTATGAAGGGACGAGAAGCTCTGGGGCCAACGTCCTGACTTTC.

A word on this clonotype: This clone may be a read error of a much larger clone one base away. CDR3 loop: CASSLEWDSNQPRHF. In nucleotides, the CDR3 is TGTGCCAGCAGCTTAGAGTGGGATAGCAATCAGCCCCGGCATTTT. The chain employs TRBV11-2 and TRBJ1-5; D unclear. CDR3 length equals 15 residues. From germline, CDR1 is SGHAT and CDR2 FQNNGV.

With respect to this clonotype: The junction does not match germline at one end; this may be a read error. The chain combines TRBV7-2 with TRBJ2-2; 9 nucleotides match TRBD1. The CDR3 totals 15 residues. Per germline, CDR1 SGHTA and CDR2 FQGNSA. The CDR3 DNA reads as TGTGTCAGCACCCCGGACAGGGGTTACACCGGGGAGCTGTTTTTT. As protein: CVSTPDRGYTGELFF.

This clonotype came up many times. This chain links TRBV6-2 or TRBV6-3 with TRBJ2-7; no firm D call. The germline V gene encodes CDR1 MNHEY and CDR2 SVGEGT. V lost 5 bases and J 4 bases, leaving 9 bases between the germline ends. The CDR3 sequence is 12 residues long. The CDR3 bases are TGTGCCAGCAGTCGGTCCCCATACGAGCAGTACTTC. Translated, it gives CASSRSPYEQYF.

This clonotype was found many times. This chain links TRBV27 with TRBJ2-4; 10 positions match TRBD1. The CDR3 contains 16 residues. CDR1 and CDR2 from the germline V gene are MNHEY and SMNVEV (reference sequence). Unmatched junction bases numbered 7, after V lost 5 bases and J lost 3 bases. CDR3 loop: CASSRQGALGKNIQYF. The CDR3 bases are TGTGCCAGCAGTCGACAGGGGGCGCTGGGCAAAAACATTCAGTACTTC.

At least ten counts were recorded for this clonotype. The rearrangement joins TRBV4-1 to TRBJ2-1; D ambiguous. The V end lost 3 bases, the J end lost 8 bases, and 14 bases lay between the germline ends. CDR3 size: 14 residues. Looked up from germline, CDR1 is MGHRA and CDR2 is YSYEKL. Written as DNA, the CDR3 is TGCGCCAGCAGCCAGGGTTATGGACGGGATGAGCAGTTCTTC. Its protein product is CASSQGYGRDEQFF.

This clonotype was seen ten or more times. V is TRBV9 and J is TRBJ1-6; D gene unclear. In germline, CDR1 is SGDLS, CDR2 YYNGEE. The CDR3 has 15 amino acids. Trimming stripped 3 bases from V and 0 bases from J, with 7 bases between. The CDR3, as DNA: TGTGCCAGCAGCGGACATAGCTCCTATAATTCACCCCTCCACTTT. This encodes CASSGHSSYNSPLHF.

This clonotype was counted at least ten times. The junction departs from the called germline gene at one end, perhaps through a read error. CDR3 protein: CASSIALAQETQYF. CDR3 in DNA: TGTGCCAGCAGCATAGCTCTCGCGCAAGAGACCCAGTACTTC. This chain joins TRBV7-9 and TRBJ2-5; no definite D call. This CDR3 comprises 14 residues. In germline, CDR1 is SEHNR, CDR2 FQNEAQ (reference sequence).

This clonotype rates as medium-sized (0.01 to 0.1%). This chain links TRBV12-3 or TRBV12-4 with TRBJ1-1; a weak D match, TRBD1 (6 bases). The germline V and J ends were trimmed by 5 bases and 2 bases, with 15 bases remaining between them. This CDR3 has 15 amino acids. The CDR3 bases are TGTGCCAGCAGTCCCTCCGTGACAGGCAACACTGAAGCTTTCTTT. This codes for CASSPSVTGNTEAFF.

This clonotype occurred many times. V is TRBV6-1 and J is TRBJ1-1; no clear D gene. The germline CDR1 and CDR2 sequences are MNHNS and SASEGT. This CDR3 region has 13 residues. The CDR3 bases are TGTGCTAGACCCGACGGAGCCTACACTGAAGCTTTCTTT. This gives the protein CARPDGAYTEAFF.

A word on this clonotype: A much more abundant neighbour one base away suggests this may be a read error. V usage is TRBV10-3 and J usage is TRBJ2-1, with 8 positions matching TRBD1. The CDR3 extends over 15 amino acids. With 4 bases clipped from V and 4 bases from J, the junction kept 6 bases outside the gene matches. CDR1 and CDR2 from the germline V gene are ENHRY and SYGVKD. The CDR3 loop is CAISGQGPGYNEQFF. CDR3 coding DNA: TGTGCCATCAGTGGACAGGGGCCAGGTTACAATGAGCAGTTCTTC.

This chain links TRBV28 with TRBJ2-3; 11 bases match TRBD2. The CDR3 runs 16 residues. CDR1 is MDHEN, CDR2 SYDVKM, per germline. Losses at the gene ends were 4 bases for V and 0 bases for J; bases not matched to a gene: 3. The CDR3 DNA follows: TGTGCCAGCAGTTCCCGACTAGCGGGAAGCACAGATACGCAGTATTTT. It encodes CASSSRLAGSTDTQYF.

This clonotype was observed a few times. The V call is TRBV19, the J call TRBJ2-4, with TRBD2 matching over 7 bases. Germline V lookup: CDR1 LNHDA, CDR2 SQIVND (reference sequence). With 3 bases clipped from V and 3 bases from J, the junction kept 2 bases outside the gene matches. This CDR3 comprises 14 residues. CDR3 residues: CASSMWGGKNIQYF. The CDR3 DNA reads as TGTGCCAGTAGTATGTGGGGGGGCAAAAACATTCAGTACTTC.

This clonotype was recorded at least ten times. The CDR3 loop reads CASSQEGQGAWGISYEQYF. The CDR3 bases are TGCGCCAGCAGCCAAGAGGGACAGGGGGCCTGGGGGATCTCCTACGAGCAGTACTTC. The V and J genes are TRBV4-3 and TRBJ2-7; 12 nucleotides match TRBD1. This CDR3 spans 19 amino acids. In germline, CDR1 is LGHNA, CDR2 YSLEER. Losses at the gene ends were 0 bases for V and 0 bases for J; bases not matched to a gene: 9.

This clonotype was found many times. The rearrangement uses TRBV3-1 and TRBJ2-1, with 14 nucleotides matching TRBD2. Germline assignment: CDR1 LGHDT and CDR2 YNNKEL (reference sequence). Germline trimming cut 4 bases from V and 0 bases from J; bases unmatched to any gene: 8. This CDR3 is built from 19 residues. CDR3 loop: CASSLRTSGGTYSYNEQFF. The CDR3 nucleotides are TGTGCCAGCAGCCTTCGGACTAGCGGGGGGACTTACTCCTACAATGAGCAGTTCTTC.

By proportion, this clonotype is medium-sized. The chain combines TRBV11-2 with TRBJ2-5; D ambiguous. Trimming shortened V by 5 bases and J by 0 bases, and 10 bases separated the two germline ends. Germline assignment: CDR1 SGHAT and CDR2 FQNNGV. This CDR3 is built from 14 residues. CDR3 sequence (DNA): TGTGCCAGCAGCCCTAACACAAACCAAGAGACCCAGTACTTC. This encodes CASSPNTNQETQYF.

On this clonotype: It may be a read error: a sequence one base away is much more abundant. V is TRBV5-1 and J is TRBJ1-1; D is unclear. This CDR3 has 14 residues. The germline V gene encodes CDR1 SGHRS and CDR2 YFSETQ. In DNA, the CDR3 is TGCGCCGGCAGCAAACAGAGCCTTGACACTGAAGCTTTCTTT. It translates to CAGSKQSLDTEAFF.

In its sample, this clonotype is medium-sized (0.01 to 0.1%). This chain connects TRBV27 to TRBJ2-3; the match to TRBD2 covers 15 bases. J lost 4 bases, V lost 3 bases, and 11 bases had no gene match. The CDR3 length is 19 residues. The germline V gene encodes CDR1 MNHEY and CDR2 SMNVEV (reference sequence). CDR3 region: CASSFQGLAGGRGADTQYF. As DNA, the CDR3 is TGTGCCAGCAGTTTCCAAGGACTAGCGGGAGGGAGAGGTGCAGATACGCAGTATTTT.

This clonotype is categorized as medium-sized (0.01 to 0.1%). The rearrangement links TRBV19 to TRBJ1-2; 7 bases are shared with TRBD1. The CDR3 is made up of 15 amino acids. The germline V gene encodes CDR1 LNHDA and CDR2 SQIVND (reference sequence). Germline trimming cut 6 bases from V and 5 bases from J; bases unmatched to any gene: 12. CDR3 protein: CASSSLGGGGYGYTF. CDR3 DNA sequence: TGTGCCAGTAGCTCTCTCGGAGGGGGCGGTTATGGCTACACCTTC.

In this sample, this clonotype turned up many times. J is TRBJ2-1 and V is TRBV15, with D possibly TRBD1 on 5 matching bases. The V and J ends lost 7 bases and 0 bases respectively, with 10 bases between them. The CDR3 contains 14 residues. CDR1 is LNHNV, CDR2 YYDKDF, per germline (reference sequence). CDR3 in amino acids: CATTDSYSYNEQFF. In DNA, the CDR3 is TGTGCCACCACAGACAGCTACTCCTACAATGAGCAGTTCTTC.

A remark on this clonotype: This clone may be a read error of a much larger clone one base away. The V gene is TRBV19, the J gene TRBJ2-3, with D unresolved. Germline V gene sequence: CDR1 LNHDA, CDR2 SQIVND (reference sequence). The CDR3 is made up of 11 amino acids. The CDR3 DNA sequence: TGTGCCAGTAGTACCACAGATACGAAGTATTTT. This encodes CASSTTDTKYF.

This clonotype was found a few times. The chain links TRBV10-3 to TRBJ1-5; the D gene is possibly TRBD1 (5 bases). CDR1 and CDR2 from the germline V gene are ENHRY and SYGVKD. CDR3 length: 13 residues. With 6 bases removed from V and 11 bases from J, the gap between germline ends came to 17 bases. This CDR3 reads CAIRGVRGKTQHF. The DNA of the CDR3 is TGTGCCATCAGAGGGGTAAGGGGAAAGACCCAGCATTTT.

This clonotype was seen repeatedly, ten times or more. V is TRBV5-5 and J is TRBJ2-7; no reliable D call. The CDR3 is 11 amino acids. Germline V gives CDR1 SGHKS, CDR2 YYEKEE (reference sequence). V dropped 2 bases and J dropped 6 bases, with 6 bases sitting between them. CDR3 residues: CASSLATEQYF. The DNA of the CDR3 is TGTGCCAGCAGCTTAGCAACCGAGCAGTACTTC.